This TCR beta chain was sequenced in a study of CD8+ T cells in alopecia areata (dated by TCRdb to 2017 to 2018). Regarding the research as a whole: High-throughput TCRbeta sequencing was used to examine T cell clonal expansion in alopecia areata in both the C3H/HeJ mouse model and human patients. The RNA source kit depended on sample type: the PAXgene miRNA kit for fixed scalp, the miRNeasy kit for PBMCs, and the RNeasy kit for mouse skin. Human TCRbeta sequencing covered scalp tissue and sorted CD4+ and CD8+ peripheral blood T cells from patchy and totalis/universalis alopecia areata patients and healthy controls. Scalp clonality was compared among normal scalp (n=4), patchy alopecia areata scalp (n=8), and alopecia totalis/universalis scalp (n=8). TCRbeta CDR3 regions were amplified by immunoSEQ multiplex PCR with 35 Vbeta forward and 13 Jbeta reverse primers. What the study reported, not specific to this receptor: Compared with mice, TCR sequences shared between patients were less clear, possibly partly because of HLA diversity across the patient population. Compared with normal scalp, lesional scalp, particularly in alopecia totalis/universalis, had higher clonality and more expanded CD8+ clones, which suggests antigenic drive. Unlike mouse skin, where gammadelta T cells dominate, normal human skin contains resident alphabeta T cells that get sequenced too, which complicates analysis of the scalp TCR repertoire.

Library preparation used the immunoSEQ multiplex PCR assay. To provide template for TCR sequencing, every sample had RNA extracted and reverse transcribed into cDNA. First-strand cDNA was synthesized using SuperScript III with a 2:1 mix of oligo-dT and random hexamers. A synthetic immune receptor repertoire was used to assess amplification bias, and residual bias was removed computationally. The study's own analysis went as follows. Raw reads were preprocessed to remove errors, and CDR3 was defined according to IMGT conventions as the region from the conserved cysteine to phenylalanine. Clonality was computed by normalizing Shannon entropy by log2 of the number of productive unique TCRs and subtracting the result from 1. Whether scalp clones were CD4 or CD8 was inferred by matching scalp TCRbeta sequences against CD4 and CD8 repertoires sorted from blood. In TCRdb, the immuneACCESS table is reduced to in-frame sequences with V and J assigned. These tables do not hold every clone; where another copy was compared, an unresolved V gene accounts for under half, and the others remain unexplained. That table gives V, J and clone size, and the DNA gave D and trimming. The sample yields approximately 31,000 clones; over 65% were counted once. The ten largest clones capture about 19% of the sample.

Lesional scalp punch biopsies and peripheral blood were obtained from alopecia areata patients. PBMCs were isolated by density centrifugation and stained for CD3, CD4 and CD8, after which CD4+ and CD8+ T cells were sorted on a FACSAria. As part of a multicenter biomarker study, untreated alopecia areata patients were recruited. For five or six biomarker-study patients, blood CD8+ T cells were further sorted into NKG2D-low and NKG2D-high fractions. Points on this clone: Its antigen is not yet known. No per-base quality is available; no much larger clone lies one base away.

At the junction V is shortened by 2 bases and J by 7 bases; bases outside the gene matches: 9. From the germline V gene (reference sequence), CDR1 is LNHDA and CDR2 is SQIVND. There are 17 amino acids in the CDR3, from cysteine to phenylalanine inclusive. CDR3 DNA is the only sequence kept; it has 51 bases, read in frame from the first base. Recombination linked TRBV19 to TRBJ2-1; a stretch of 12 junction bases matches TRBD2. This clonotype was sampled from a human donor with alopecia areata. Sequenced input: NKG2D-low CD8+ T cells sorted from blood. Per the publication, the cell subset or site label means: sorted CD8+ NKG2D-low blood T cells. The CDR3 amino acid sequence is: CASSISLTSGSRNEQFF. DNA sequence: TGTGCCAGTAGTATATCCCTGACTAGCGGGAGTCGGAATGAGCAGTTCTTC.